Reported below is one TCR beta chain. Its antigen is currently not known. One base away there is no much larger clone; base qualities are not given. TCRB CDR3 regions were amplified from roughly 1.8 ug genomic DNA, or all available DNA if less, using the immunoSEQ assay. Multiplex PCR used 60 forward primers for TCR V beta segments and 13 reverse primers for J beta segments. To estimate the number of reads per starting template, synthetic control templates were added to each sample at limiting dilution. The Illumina HiSeq System generated sequencing reads of 87 bp. The original methods were these. To remove PCR and sequencing errors, closely related sequences were merged with a nearest neighbor algorithm. TCR overlap was measured as the percentage of unique tumor TCR beta sequences also present in the same patient's peripheral blood. TCRdb limited this immuneACCESS table to in-frame rearrangements with V and J called. A share of clones is missing; checked studies link under half to unresolved V genes, and the rest is unexplained. The DNA was the basis for D and trimming; V, J and clone size are from that table. This sample lists roughly 47,000 clones; less than 90% were detected once. The ten largest account for over 9.5% of the sample.

These data come from a study of glioma-infiltrating T cells after dendritic cell vaccination (dated by TCRdb to 2015 to 2016). About the study as a whole: The cohort included around 15 glioblastoma patients drawn from Phase I and II dendritic cell vaccination trials, of whom 9 were newly diagnosed and 6 had recurrent disease. Survival after dendritic cell vaccination was correlated with TCR sequencing metrics, such as TIL content and the overlap between tumor and blood repertoires. In glioblastoma patients vaccinated with dendritic cells, deep sequencing of TCR beta CDR3 regions served to measure tumor-infiltrating lymphocyte content and to compare repertoires between tumor and blood. Each patient was given three intradermal dendritic cell vaccine injections, spaced two weeks apart, in the arm below the axilla. Between the early 2000s and the early 2010s, the patients were given dendritic cell vaccination pulsed with autologous tumor lysate. To make the vaccine, monocyte-derived dendritic cells were cultured for approximately 7 days with IL-4 and GM-CSF and then pulsed overnight with autologous tumor lysate. Overall study outcomes, separate from this receptor: TCR clonality showed no direct relationship with survival, which suggests that a diverse polyclonal response may matter. After dendritic cell vaccination, a higher estimated pretreatment TIL content predicted longer time to progression and overall survival. The cohort was small and heterogeneous, only a few patients had full blood and tumor sets, and even fewer had initial-recurrent tumor pairs. The response model built on TCR overlap across three groups was characterized as speculative, with prospective validation still needed.

Patients were selected on the basis of adequate residual fresh-frozen tumor tissue and more than two years of available survival data. Although molecular status otherwise differed among the glioblastoma patients, no patient had an isocitrate dehydrogenase mutation. PBMC were collected before vaccination, two weeks after the third vaccination, and at tumor progression if progression occurred. The Qiagen DNeasy Blood extraction Kit was used for extraction of genomic DNA. Looking up the germline V gene (reference sequence) yields CDR1 LNHDA and CDR2 SQIVND. Spanning cysteine to phenylalanine, the CDR3 consists of 15 amino acids. Here the CDR3 DNA is all that survives: 45 bases in frame from base 1. V drops 7 bases and J drops 5 bases, leaving 17 bases in between.

The origin of this receptor is a human donor with glioblastoma. The chain employs TRBV19 and TRBJ2-2; the D gene is perhaps TRBD2, from 5 matching bases. This material consisted of blood, taken before dendritic cell vaccination. DNA sequence: TGTGCCAGTAATTCCTGGCAGCCGGGGACCGGGGAGCTGTTTTTT. Its protein product is CASNSWQPGTGELFF.